The clone carrying this T cell receptor beta chain has a count of ten or more. The antigen is unknown. The CDR3 contains 14 residues. The V and J ends lost 7 bases and 6 bases, in that order; junction bases with no gene match: 8. From germline, CDR1 is MNHEY and CDR2 SVGEGT. The protocol attached unique molecular identifiers to individual cDNA molecules. TCRdb passed the 5' RACE reads through MiXCR, listing each CDR3 protein once. The sample holds around 61,000 distinct CDR3 sequences, roughly a tenth seen once. The source of the sample is a study of early T cells in non-severe SARS-CoV-2 infection. The overall study: Alpha and beta chains were unpaired, from unsorted whole-blood bulk RNA. General study points: There was a bias toward anti-spike CD8 responses in VDJdb matching, which missed private and CD4 specificities.

The sample taken for sequencing was whole blood. The gene calls are TRBV6-2 or TRBV6-3 and TRBJ2-1, with 8 nucleotides matching TRBD2. The sequence was collected from an adult who was a healthcare worker with PCR-confirmed SARS-CoV-2 infection or an uninfected control (not recorded which). The DNA of the CDR3 is TGTGCCAGCACCGGGGGGACTAGAGTCAATGAGCAGTTCTTC. This translates into CASTGGTRVNEQFF.